These 19 T cell receptor beta chains share one sample of origin, sequenced in a study of siplizumab effects on memory and regulatory T cells. Profiling relied on immunoSEQ multiplex PCR, and the TCRdb table lists in-frame clones only, not all of them. Found here are some 110,000 clones, roughly 94% of them singletons; the top ten hold roughly 1.8%. The sequencing sample was made of non-Treg CD4+ T cells sorted from blood. The source of these receptors is a human donor in good health.

V gene TRBV19 combines with J gene TRBJ2-3, with D tentatively TRBD1 (6 bases). V lost 5 bases, J lost 7 bases, and 10 bases lay in between. This CDR3 has 12 amino acids. CDR1 and CDR2 (germline): LNHDA, SQIVND (reference sequence). The CDR3 here is CASSLQGYTQYF. The CDR3 nucleotides are TGTGCCAGTAGTTTACAGGGATATACGCAGTATTTT.

The J gene is TRBJ2-3, the V gene TRBV6-6; D might be TRBD2 (5 bases). Trimming cost V 9 bases and J 3 bases, with 13 bases left between them. Germline CDR1 reads MNHNY; CDR2 reads SVGAGI (reference sequence). This CDR3 spans 13 amino acids. The DNA for the CDR3 is TGTGCCAGTTCCCCGTGGGAGACAGATACGCAGTATTTT. Protein sequence: CASSPWETDTQYF.

V usage is TRBV6-6 and J usage is TRBJ1-5; D is unresolved. This CDR3 is 14 amino acids long. CDR1 is MNHNY, CDR2 SVGAGI, per germline (reference sequence). Trimming stripped 0 bases from V and 2 bases from J, with 5 bases between. CDR3 bases: TGTGCCAGCAGTTACTCCTCGGGCAATCAGCCCCAGCATTTT. Protein product: CASSYSSGNQPQHF.

This chain joins TRBV10-1 and TRBJ2-5; weak D call: TRBD2 (6 bases). V shed 4 bases and J shed 4 bases, with 16 bases lying between them. The CDR3 contains 15 residues. CDR1 and CDR2 from the germline V gene are WNHNN and SYGVQD (reference sequence). In DNA form, the CDR3 reads TGCGCCAGCAGTGCCTCCAATAGGGGAGGAGAGACCCAGTACTTC. It translates to CASSASNRGGETQYF.

The chain uses TRBV29-1 and TRBJ2-6, with D possibly TRBD1 on 5 matching bases. From germline, CDR1 is SQVTM and CDR2 ANQGSEA. The CDR3 covers 15 residues. Trimming removed 7 bases from V and 3 bases from J, with 16 bases in between. The CDR3 spells CSAAPVGVGANVLTF. CDR3 DNA: TGCAGCGCCGCTCCCGTAGGGGTTGGGGCCAACGTCCTGACTTTC.

V and J are TRBV6-5 and TRBJ2-2; maybe TRBD1 (7 bases). The CDR3 spans 15 residues. V lost 4 bases and J 0 bases, leaving 9 bases between the germline ends. The germline CDR1 and CDR2 sequences are MNHEY and SVGAGI. The CDR3 DNA follows: TGTGCCAGCAGTTCCAGGGGGGCGAACACCGGGGAGCTGTTTTTT. Amino acid sequence: CASSSRGANTGELFF.

This clone came up once. The rearrangement uses TRBV10-3 and TRBJ2-5, with a possible D match to TRBD2 (6 bases). The CDR3 extends over 18 amino acids. Trimming removed 0 bases from V and 5 bases from J, with 22 bases in between. CDR1 is ENHRY and CDR2 is SYGVKD in the germline V gene. The CDR3 spells CAISESPWAGLRRETQYF. The CDR3 coding sequence is TGTGCCATCAGTGAGTCGCCTTGGGCGGGGCTTAGGCGGGAGACCCAGTACTTC.

The rearrangement links TRBV15 to TRBJ1-5, with 8 bases fitting TRBD1. The V gene end was trimmed by 7 bases and the J gene end by 7 bases; junction bases not matched to a gene: 12. The CDR3 length is 15 residues. Germline CDR1 and CDR2: LNHNV and YYDKDF (reference sequence). CDR3: CATTQSDRGWQPQHF. CDR3 in DNA: TGTGCCACCACCCAAAGTGACAGGGGTTGGCAGCCCCAGCATTTT.

The chain joins TRBV6-6 to TRBJ2-7, with no clear D. Germline V lookup: CDR1 MNHNY, CDR2 SVGAGI (reference sequence). The CDR3 has 11 amino acids. Trimming took off 2 bases at V and 5 bases at J, with 4 bases between the two ends. Written as DNA, the CDR3 is TGTGCCAGCAGTTACAAGGACGAGCAGTACTTC. This sequence encodes CASSYKDEQYF.

The chain recombines TRBV6-5 with TRBJ1-2; tentative D call: TRBD1 (6 bases). The CDR3 has 15 residues. Germline values: CDR1 MNHEY, CDR2 SVGAGI. V shed 2 bases and J shed 5 bases, with 15 bases lying between them. The CDR3 region is CASSYGQTQGYGYTF. The CDR3 nucleotides are TGTGCCAGCAGTTACGGACAGACGCAAGGATATGGCTACACCTTC.

For the CDR3, the DNA is TGTGCCAGCAGTTACAGGGCGGGAGGAGGCGAAGCTTTCTTT. Translating gives CASSYRAGGGEAFF. The V call is TRBV6-5, the J call TRBJ1-1; no clear D. The CDR3 consists of 14 residues. The germline V and J ends were trimmed by 2 bases and 8 bases, with 15 bases remaining between them. In germline, CDR1 is MNHEY, CDR2 SVGAGI.

The chain has TRBV27 and TRBJ2-5; 10 bases are a match to TRBD2. The CDR3 extends over 15 amino acids. The germline V gene has CDR1 MNHEY and CDR2 SMNVEV (reference sequence). V was pared by 5 bases and J by 1 base, with 4 bases of the junction left unmatched. The CDR3 protein is CASSEIAGGQETQYF. Written as DNA, the CDR3 is TGTGCCAGCAGTGAGATAGCGGGGGGCCAAGAGACCCAGTACTTC.

The chain is built from TRBV2 and TRBJ1-2, with D possibly TRBD1 on 5 matching bases. The germline V gene encodes CDR1 SNHLY and CDR2 FYNNEI. The V and J ends lost 1 base and 2 bases respectively, with 8 bases between them. The CDR3 spans 14 residues. The CDR3 sequence is CASSEEGLNYGYTF. In nucleotides, the CDR3 is TGTGCCAGCAGTGAAGAGGGGCTAAACTATGGCTACACCTTC.

With regard to this clone: The same CDR3 is also encoded by other DNA sequences in this sample. This chain joins TRBV18 and TRBJ1-1; D possibly corresponds to TRBD1 (6 bases). This CDR3 has 17 amino acids. The V end lost 3 bases, the J end lost 11 bases, and 28 bases lay between the germline ends. CDR1 is KGHSH, CDR2 LQKENI, per germline. CDR3 protein: CASSPALGGGPGVGAFF. The CDR3 DNA reads as TGTGCCAGCTCACCGGCCCTGGGGGGCGGGCCGGGGGTGGGTGCTTTCTTT.

V and J are TRBV19 and TRBJ2-7; D may match TRBD1 or TRBD2 (5 bases each). Germline-derived CDR1 and CDR2 are LNHDA and SQIVND (reference sequence). The CDR3 is made up of 14 amino acids. Trimming stripped 5 bases from V and 2 bases from J, with 13 bases between. CDR3 nucleotide sequence: TGTGCCAGTAGTGTCGGGACGGAGGCCTACGAGCAGTACTTC. It translates to CASSVGTEAYEQYF.

The chain employs TRBV29-1 and TRBJ2-5; 8 bases are a match to TRBD2. The length of the CDR3 is 14 residues. The germline V gene encodes CDR1 SQVTM and CDR2 ANQGSEA. V gave up 3 bases and J gave up 5 bases; unmatched junction bases: 8. CDR3 sequence reads: CSVDYGGAGETQYF. The CDR3 nucleotides are TGCAGCGTTGACTACGGGGGGGCCGGGGAGACCCAGTACTTC.

The chain links TRBV6-5 to TRBJ2-7; 8 nucleotides match TRBD2. CDR1 is MNHEY, CDR2 SVGAGI, per germline. The V gene end was trimmed by 6 bases and the J gene end by 3 bases; junction bases not matched to a gene: 10. CDR3 length equals 15 residues. CDR3 coding DNA: TGTGCCAGCAGCCGCGGACTAGCTAGCGGCTACGAGCAGTACTTC. As protein: CASSRGLASGYEQYF.

V usage is TRBV14 and J usage is TRBJ2-2; no reliable D call. This CDR3 has 15 residues. V was trimmed by 6 bases and J by 6 bases, leaving 17 bases between them. CDR1 is SGHDN, CDR2 FVKESK, per germline. CDR3 in amino acids: CASREAKGEAGELFF. In DNA, the CDR3 is TGTGCCAGCAGGGAAGCTAAGGGTGAGGCCGGGGAGCTGTTTTTT.

The J gene is TRBJ1-1, the V gene TRBV10-3; TRBD1 matches at 8 bases. This CDR3 comprises 14 residues. Unmatched junction bases numbered 5, after V lost 6 bases and J lost 2 bases. CDR1 ENHRY and CDR2 SYGVKD come from the germline V gene. CDR3 bases: TGTGCCATCAGGGGACAGGCGGTTAACACTGAAGCTTTCTTT. It specifies CAIRGQAVNTEAFF.